The 14 T cell receptor beta chains reported below all come from one sample, sequenced in a study of shared T cell receptors in the human thymus (dated by TCRdb to about 2021). To prepare the library, the immunoSEQ multiplex PCR assay was applied. TCRdb limited this immuneACCESS table to in-frame rearrangements with V and J called. A share of clones is missing; checked studies link under half to unresolved V genes, and the rest is unexplained. Across this sample there are about 380,000 clones, with just under 95% seen only once. Approximately 0.02% of the sample is held by the ten biggest clonotypes. Sample: thymocytes. The origin of the receptors is a human donor.

The rearrangement joins TRBV6-1 to TRBJ2-7, with 12 bases identical to TRBD1. The CDR3 totals 19 residues. J lost 2 bases, V lost 4 bases, and 15 bases had no gene match. Germline V gives CDR1 MNHNS, CDR2 SASEGT. The CDR3 sequence: CASSVTGTGGPPYPYEQYF. In nucleotides, the CDR3 is TGTGCCAGCAGTGTTACCGGGACAGGGGGCCCTCCTTACCCCTACGAGCAGTACTTC.

The rearrangement uses TRBV5-1 and TRBJ2-5; the D is unclear. The CDR3 spans 16 residues. The germline CDR1 and CDR2 sequences are SGHRS and YFSETQ. V shed 0 bases and J shed 2 bases, with 14 bases lying between them. CDR3 DNA sequence: TGCGCCAGCAGCTTGGGGGTGGTTCTCGGGCAAGAGACCCAGTACTTC. This encodes CASSLGVVLGQETQYF.

The CDR3, as DNA: TGCAGCGTCCCTACACCCCCCTACAATGAGCAGTTCTTC. This sequence encodes CSVPTPPYNEQFF. J is TRBJ2-1 and V is TRBV29-1; D is undetermined. Germline lookup yields CDR1 SQVTM and CDR2 ANQGSEA. The CDR3 has 13 amino acids. V was clipped by 6 bases and J by 2 bases, with 11 bases between them.

The genes are TRBV28 and TRBJ2-1, with D uncertain. The CDR3 consists of 14 residues. CDR1 is MDHEN, CDR2 SYDVKM, per germline. V shed 9 bases and J shed 2 bases, with 14 bases lying between them. CDR3 amino acids: CASGNWVTYNEQFF. Written as DNA, the CDR3 is TGTGCCAGTGGGAACTGGGTTACCTACAATGAGCAGTTCTTC.

The gene calls are TRBV6-1 and TRBJ2-1; 12 positions agree with TRBD2. This CDR3 is 15 amino acids long. Trimming cost V 7 bases and J 3 bases; bases outside gene matches: 4. Germline V gene lookup returns CDR1 MNHNS and CDR2 SASEGT. The CDR3 bases are TGTGCCAGCACTTGGACTAGCGGGAACTACAATGAGCAGTTCTTC. It specifies CASTWTSGNYNEQFF.

The V gene is TRBV11-3, the J gene TRBJ2-7, with TRBD1 matching 8 bases. V gave up 3 bases and J gave up 6 bases; unmatched junction bases: 4. Germline-derived CDR1 and CDR2 are SGHNT and YENEEA. This CDR3 is 13 amino acids long. CDR3 bases: TGTGCCAGCAGCTTGGGCAGGGGGCGCGAGCAGTACTTC. It encodes CASSLGRGREQYF.

The V call is TRBV5-4, the J call TRBJ2-1, with 7 bases matching TRBD2. V trimming: 6 bases; J trimming: 8 bases; junction bases outside the gene matches: 11. This CDR3 region has 14 residues. Germline CDR1 reads SGHNT; CDR2 reads YYREEE (reference sequence). CDR3 nucleotide sequence: TGTGCCAGCATCCAGCTCGGGGGAGGGCATGAGCAGTTCTTC. This codes for CASIQLGGGHEQFF. The variable domain in full, completed from reference TRBV5-4 and TRBJ2-1, reads ETGVTQSPTHLIKTRGQQVTLRCSSQSGHNTVSWYQQALGQGPQFIFQYYREEENGRGNFPPRFSGLQFPNYSSELNVNALELDDSALYLCASIQLGGGHEQFFGPGTRLTVL.

This chain joins TRBV12-5 and TRBJ2-1, with a weak D call TRBD1 (8 bases). Germline-derived CDR1 and CDR2 are LGHNT and FRNRAP. V lost 3 bases and J lost 4, with 10 bases in between. The CDR3 is 14 residues long. The CDR3 DNA reads as TGTGCTAGTGGTTTACAGGGGGGGTACAATGAGCAGTTCTTC. It codes for CASGLQGGYNEQFF.

In its sample, this clone was seen once. The genes are TRBV6-1 and TRBJ1-2, with D possibly being TRBD1 (6 bases). Per the germline V gene, CDR1 is MNHNS and CDR2 is SASEGT. The CDR3 extends over 18 amino acids. Trimming removed 3 bases from V and 1 base from J, with 21 bases in between. The CDR3, as DNA: TGTGCCAGCAGTGAGAAACAGGGCCAACTTTACCTTAACTATGGCTACACCTTC. Translation gives CASSEKQGQLYLNYGYTF.

Worth noting for this clone: The sample carries other DNA sequences with the same CDR3. The V and J genes are TRBV27 and TRBJ2-7; D unresolved. With 8 bases removed from V and 1 base from J, the gap between germline ends came to 6 bases. This CDR3 region has 11 residues. Germline V lookup: CDR1 MNHEY, CDR2 SMNVEV (reference sequence). CDR3 amino acids: CASGLSYEQYF. DNA for the CDR3: TGTGCCAGCGGGTTGTCCTACGAGCAGTACTTC.

The chain is built from TRBV25-1 and TRBJ1-2, with D possibly TRBD1 on 6 matching bases. This CDR3 contains 16 residues. The germline gives CDR1 MGHDK, CDR2 SYGVNS. Trimming left V 4 bases short and J 3 bases short, with 18 bases between. This chain's CDR3 is CASSGSGRGGYYGYTF. CDR3 in DNA: TGTGCCAGCAGTGGAAGTGGTCGGGGGGGCTACTATGGCTACACCTTC.

The chain carries TRBV5-5 and TRBJ2-7, with 12 bases matching TRBD2. This CDR3 contains 17 residues. Looked up from germline, CDR1 is SGHKS and CDR2 is YYEKEE (reference sequence). V was clipped by 3 bases and J by 4 bases; unmatched bases: 11. CDR3 sequence: CASSWTTSGSAIYEQYF. CDR3 DNA: TGTGCCAGCAGCTGGACGACTAGCGGGAGCGCTATATACGAGCAGTACTTC.

The chain uses TRBV5-1 and TRBJ2-7; tentatively, D is TRBD2 (5 bases). Germline CDR1 SGHRS, CDR2 YFSETQ. V shed 4 bases and J shed 0 bases, with 8 bases lying between them. There are 13 residues in the CDR3. The CDR3 nucleotides read TGCGCCAGCAGCCTCGGGAACTCCTACGAGCAGTACTTC. Protein: CASSLGNSYEQYF.

The rearrangement links TRBV13 to TRBJ1-2; D remains unclear. The V and J ends lost 4 bases and 2 bases respectively, with 8 bases between them. CDR3 length: 13 amino acids. From germline, CDR1 is PRHDT and CDR2 FYEKMQ (reference sequence). The CDR3 sequence is CASSSTRNYGYTF. The CDR3 DNA reads TGTGCCAGCAGCTCTACAAGGAACTATGGCTACACCTTC.